This TCR beta chain was documented in a study of CD8+CD57+ T cells in acquired aplastic anemia. As for the study in general: Quantities of DNA derived from sorted CD4+ and CD8+ cells averaged approximately 3 ug. Read counts for CD4+ cells (from healthy donors) averaged around 10 million.

Genomic DNA, serving as template, underwent TCR beta VDJ and CDR3 profiling. TCRdb analysed the reads with MiXCR anew, one entry per CDR3 protein. Among about 220,000 distinct CDR3 sequences listed, 30% to 35% were seen once. Overall study findings and caveats: Controls did not differ significantly from patients in CD8+ Simpson's diversity. The same twenty-nine CD8+ CDR3 sequences occurred in patients and in controls.

CDR1 SNHLY and CDR2 FYNNEI come from the germline V gene. CDR3 length equals 16 residues. This clonotype was detected only a few times. Its specificity is unknown. A much larger clone differs by one base, so this may be a read error. The TCR sequence derives from a human donor in good health, serving as a control. The V gene is TRBV2, the J gene TRBJ1-2, with D perhaps matching TRBD1 (5 bases). Sequenced material: sorted CD4+, CD8+, or CD8+CD57+ T cells (not recorded which) from PBMCs. CDR3 amino acids: CASSFLFGQGLYGHTF. The CDR3 DNA is TGTGCCAGCAGCTTCTTGTTTGGTCAGGGCCTCTATGGCCACACCTTC.